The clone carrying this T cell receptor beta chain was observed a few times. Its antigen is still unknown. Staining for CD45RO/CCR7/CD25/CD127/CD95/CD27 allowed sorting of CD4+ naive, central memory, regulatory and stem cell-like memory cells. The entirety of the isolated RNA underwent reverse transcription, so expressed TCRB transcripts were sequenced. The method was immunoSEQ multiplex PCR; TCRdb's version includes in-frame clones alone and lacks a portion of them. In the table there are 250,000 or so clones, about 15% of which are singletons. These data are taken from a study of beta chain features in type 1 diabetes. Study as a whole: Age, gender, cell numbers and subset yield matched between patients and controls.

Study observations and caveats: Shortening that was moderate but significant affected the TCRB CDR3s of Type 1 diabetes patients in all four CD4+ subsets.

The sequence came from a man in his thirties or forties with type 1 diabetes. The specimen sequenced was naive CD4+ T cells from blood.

CDR3 sequence: CAWIGADTQYF. The CDR3 bases are TGTGCCTGGATAGGGGCCGATACGCAGTATTTT. The V call is TRBV30, the J call TRBJ2-3; D possibly corresponds to TRBD1 (5 bases). Trimming pared 4 bases from V and 6 bases from J, leaving 8 bases between. The CDR3 totals 11 residues. Germline CDR1 and CDR2: GTSNPN and SVGIG (reference sequence). The full variable domain, in which reference TRBV30 and TRBJ2-3 provide the parts outside the CDR3, is SQTIHQWPATLVQPVGSPLSLECTVEGTSNPNLYWYRQAAGRGLQLLFYSVGIGQISSEVPQNLSASRPQDRQFILSSKKLLLSDSGFYLCAWIGADTQYFGPGTRLTVL.